The 25 T cell receptor beta chains below all came from one sample that was sequenced in a study of OX40 agonist ivuxolimab in advanced cancers. The assay was immunoSEQ multiplex PCR, and TCRdb's table has in-frame clones only and misses some. Among tens of thousands of clones, approximately 82% were seen once, and the ten largest hold 6.5% to 7.5%. Sequenced material: CD4+ or CD8+ T cells sorted from blood, taken in a trial of the OX40 agonist ivuxolimab. These receptors originate from an adult with an advanced solid tumor such as melanoma, head and neck, liver or kidney cancer.

This chain uses TRBV13 with TRBJ2-5; D is ambiguous. Germline V gives CDR1 PRHDT, CDR2 FYEKMQ (reference sequence). V lost 2 bases to trimming and J lost 2 bases, with 15 bases between them. There are 16 residues in the CDR3. The CDR3, as DNA: TGTGCCAGCAGCTTAAAACGGCTCGGAACGCAAGAGACCCAGTACTTC. Translated, it gives CASSLKRLGTQETQYF.

The chain is built from TRBV11-3 and TRBJ2-1, with 7 bases aligning to TRBD1. This CDR3 region has 13 residues. CDR1 is SGHNT and CDR2 is YENEEA in the germline V gene. V dropped 5 bases and J dropped 6; count of bases not matched to a gene: 4. CDR3 loop: CASSQGQVNEQFF. CDR3 coding DNA: TGTGCCAGCAGCCAAGGACAGGTCAATGAGCAGTTCTTC.

The V gene is TRBV10-3, the J gene TRBJ2-7, with D possibly matching TRBD2 (7 bases). Germline V lookup: CDR1 ENHRY, CDR2 SYGVKD. V dropped 6 bases and J dropped 0 bases, with 12 bases sitting between them. The CDR3 covers 14 residues. The CDR3 spells CAISGGTISYEQYF. For the CDR3, the DNA is TGTGCCATCAGCGGGGGGACAATCTCCTACGAGCAGTACTTC.

The V and J genes are TRBV27 and TRBJ2-5; TRBD2 aligns across 11 bases. The V gene end was trimmed by 7 bases and the J gene end by 4 bases; junction bases not matched to a gene: 11. Germline lookup yields CDR1 MNHEY and CDR2 SMNVEV (reference sequence). The CDR3 is 16 residues long. DNA for the CDR3: TGTGCCAGCAATTCCTTAGCGGGAGGGCCGCGAGAGACCCAGTACTTC. Translation gives CASNSLAGGPRETQYF.

The chain carries TRBV19 and TRBJ1-2; the match to TRBD1 covers 7 bases. Trimming removed 3 bases from V and 0 bases from J; junction bases left unmatched: 10. The CDR3 consists of 17 residues. Germline CDR1 LNHDA, CDR2 SQIVND (reference sequence). CDR3: CASSIGDRSLSNYGYTF. CDR3 nucleotides: TGTGCCAGTAGTATCGGGGACAGAAGTCTTTCTAACTATGGCTACACCTTC.

The gene calls are TRBV28 and TRBJ1-5; 9 positions match TRBD1. Germline assignment: CDR1 MDHEN and CDR2 SYDVKM. J lost 8 bases, V lost 5 bases, and 10 bases had no gene match. This CDR3 contains 15 residues. CDR3 region: CASSLDRGTAEPQHF. Written as DNA, the CDR3 is TGTGCCAGCAGTCTCGACAGGGGGACCGCTGAGCCCCAGCATTTT.

V gene TRBV9 combines with J gene TRBJ2-5; TRBD1 or TRBD2 may be the D gene (6 bases each). From germline, CDR1 is SGDLS and CDR2 YYNGEE. Trimming pared 3 bases from V and 3 bases from J, leaving 18 bases between. The CDR3 is made up of 16 amino acids. CDR3 loop: CASSARGRGPEETQYF. CDR3 in DNA: TGTGCCAGCAGCGCCCGGGGGCGGGGCCCCGAAGAGACCCAGTACTTC.

The V gene is TRBV7-2, the J gene TRBJ2-3; 14 positions agree with TRBD2. The CDR3 is made up of 16 amino acids. Germline V gene sequence: CDR1 SGHTA, CDR2 FQGNSA. The ends lost 2 bases at V and 4 bases at J; junction bases unmatched: 2. Here the CDR3 DNA reads TGTGCCAGCAGCTTAATGACTAGCGGGGGGGCAGATACGCAGTATTTT. Its translation is CASSLMTSGGADTQYF.

The chain carries TRBV29-1 and TRBJ2-3; 11 bases align to TRBD2. V gave up 4 bases and J gave up 4 bases; unmatched junction bases: 4. The CDR3 covers 14 residues. Germline V gives CDR1 SQVTM, CDR2 ANQGSEA. The chain's CDR3 is CSVVAGGRSDTQYF. CDR3 nucleotide sequence: TGCAGCGTTGTAGCGGGGGGGAGGTCAGATACGCAGTATTTT.

The chain carries TRBV19 and TRBJ1-4; a possible D gene is TRBD1 (5 bases). Looked up from germline, CDR1 is LNHDA and CDR2 is SQIVND (reference sequence). V lost 4 bases and J lost 7, with 16 bases in between. The CDR3 loop spans 15 amino acids. Written as DNA, the CDR3 is TGTGCCAGTAGTAGCCAGGGTTACCGCGGTGAAAAACTGTTTTTT. It translates to CASSSQGYRGEKLFF.

This chain uses TRBV19 with TRBJ1-2; 8 bases are shared with TRBD1. Germline CDR1 is LNHDA and CDR2 is SQIVND (reference sequence). V dropped 3 bases and J dropped 7; count of bases not matched to a gene: 10. The CDR3 covers 15 residues. CDR3 sequence (DNA): TGTGCCAGTAGTATGGCCGCCAGGGGGCTCGGTGGCTACACCTTC. Translated: CASSMAARGLGGYTF.

This chain links TRBV11-2 with TRBJ2-1, with D possibly matching TRBD2 (5 bases). This CDR3 comprises 16 residues. Germline values: CDR1 SGHAT, CDR2 FQNNGV. Trimming shortened V by 0 bases and J by 0 bases, and 9 bases separated the two germline ends. The CDR3 DNA reads TGTGCCAGCAGCTTAGAATACGGAGGCTCCTACAATGAGCAGTTCTTC. As protein: CASSLEYGGSYNEQFF. Drawing the rest from reference TRBV11-2 and TRBJ2-1, the complete variable domain is EAGVAQSPRYKIIEKRQSVAFWCNPISGHATLYWYQQILGQGPKLLIQFQNNGVVDDSQLPKDRFSAERLKGVDSTLKIQPAKLEDSAVYLCASSLEYGGSYNEQFFGPGTRLTVL.

The rearrangement links TRBV7-2 to TRBJ2-4; D unclear. This CDR3 contains 14 residues. Germline V gene lookup returns CDR1 SGHTA and CDR2 FQGNSA. V lost 2 bases and J lost 2, with 7 bases in between. CDR3 loop: CASSLFESKNIQYF. CDR3 DNA sequence: TGTGCCAGCAGCTTATTTGAGTCCAAAAACATTCAGTACTTC.

The chain uses TRBV18 and TRBJ2-5; D remains ambiguous. The germline gives CDR1 KGHSH, CDR2 LQKENI. The CDR3 contains 14 residues. With 3 bases removed from V and 4 bases from J, the gap between germline ends came to 12 bases. CDR3 DNA: TGTGCCAGCTCACCTGAAAGGGTAGGAGAGACCCAGTACTTC. Translated, it gives CASSPERVGETQYF.

The V and J genes are TRBV7-6 and TRBJ2-1, with 9 nucleotides matching TRBD2. Looked up from germline, CDR1 is SGHVS and CDR2 is FNYEAQ. CDR3 size: 17 residues. Trimming cost V 7 bases and J 0 bases; bases outside gene matches: 10. The CDR3 DNA follows: TGTGCCAGCACGACTAGCGGAAGGGTAGGCTCCTACAATGAGCAGTTCTTC. Protein product: CASTTSGRVGSYNEQFF.

The rearrangement joins TRBV7-2 to TRBJ2-1, with 13 bases matching TRBD2. Trimming at V came to 3 bases and at J to 1 base, leaving 9 bases not matched to a gene. The CDR3 is made up of 19 amino acids. Germline V lookup: CDR1 SGHTA, CDR2 FQGNSA. In DNA, the CDR3 is TGTGCCAGCAGCTTTAAAACTAGCGGGAGGGACGTGTCCTACAATGAGCAGTTCTTC. The encoded protein is CASSFKTSGRDVSYNEQFF.

This rearrangement joins TRBV18 to TRBJ1-1, with 8 positions matching TRBD1. After removal of 4 bases from V and 0 bases from J, the junction contained 4 bases not matched to a gene. Germline V CDR1 and CDR2: KGHSH, LQKENI. This CDR3 contains 15 residues. The DNA for the CDR3 is TGTGCCAGCTCACTACAGACAGGGGTGAACACTGAAGCTTTCTTT. It translates to CASSLQTGVNTEAFF.

CDR3 DNA: TGTGCCAGCAGCTTAGGGACAGCAACCACTGAAGCTTTCTTT. Translated: CASSLGTATTEAFF. This sequence joins TRBV7-2 and TRBJ1-1, with D possibly TRBD1 on 6 matching bases. The length of the CDR3 is 14 residues. Germline CDR1 SGHTA, CDR2 FQGNSA. The V gene lost 1 base and the J gene lost 4 bases, with 10 bases spanning the gap. The full variable domain, in which reference TRBV7-2 and TRBJ1-1 provide the parts outside the CDR3, is GAGVSQSPSNKVTEKGKDVELRCDPISGHTALYWYRQSLGQGLEFLIYFQGNSAPDKSGLPSDRFSAERTGGSVSTLTIQRTQQEDSAVYLCASSLGTATTEAFFGQGTRLTVV.

The chain links TRBV20-1 to TRBJ2-1; D call uncertain. This CDR3 spans 11 amino acids. Germline CDR1 reads DFQATT; CDR2 reads SNEGSKA (reference sequence). The V and J ends lost 7 bases and 1 base respectively, with 5 bases between them. The CDR3, as DNA: TGCAGTGGAATTTCCTACAATGAGCAGTTCTTC. The encoded protein is CSGISYNEQFF.

This sequence joins TRBV30 and TRBJ1-1; D unclear. The CDR3 length is 13 residues. In germline, CDR1 is GTSNPN, CDR2 SVGIG (reference sequence). V dropped 1 base and J dropped 0 bases, with 6 bases sitting between them. This CDR3 reads CAWSAQMNTEAFF. The CDR3 coding sequence is TGTGCCTGGAGTGCTCAGATGAACACTGAAGCTTTCTTT.

In its sample, this clone was seen a few times. This chain joins TRBV4-3 and TRBJ2-3; TRBD2 might be the D (5 bases). The CDR3 spans 14 residues. The V and J ends lost 4 bases and 6 bases respectively, with 14 bases between them. The germline V gene encodes CDR1 LGHNA and CDR2 YSLEER. The CDR3 spells CASSRASQRDTQYF. The CDR3 nucleotides read TGCGCCAGCAGCCGAGCCTCCCAGCGGGATACGCAGTATTTT.

The chain carries TRBV19 and TRBJ2-3, with a possible D match to TRBD2 (6 bases). CDR3 length equals 14 residues. The ends were cut back, 5 bases at V and 6 bases at J, with 15 bases in the middle. Germline V gene data show CDR1 as LNHDA and CDR2 as SQIVND (reference sequence). CDR3 nucleotide sequence: TGTGCCAGTAGTCCCGGGAGACTGGCGGATACGCAGTATTTT. This gives the protein CASSPGRLADTQYF.

The rearrangement joins TRBV11-2 to TRBJ1-1; tentative D call: TRBD1 (5 bases). Germline V CDR1 and CDR2: SGHAT, FQNNGV. V gave up 2 bases and J gave up 6 bases, with 19 bases separating them. The length of the CDR3 is 16 residues. Here the CDR3 reads CASSLRRGGRSSEAFF. The DNA of the CDR3 is TGTGCCAGCAGCTTAAGGAGGGGCGGACGATCCTCTGAAGCTTTCTTT.

The chain joins TRBV4-3 to TRBJ2-5, with 8 bases matching TRBD2. The J call may be faulty, since TRBJ2-7 better matches the DNA end. The germline V gene encodes CDR1 LGHNA and CDR2 YSLEER. This CDR3 spans 17 amino acids. CDR3: CASSQKPQRENTYEQYF. DNA of the CDR3: TGCGCCAGCAGCCAAAAACCCCAGCGGGAGAACACCTACGAGCAGTACTTC.

This chain uses TRBV5-1 with TRBJ2-3, with 12 nucleotides matching TRBD2. The length of the CDR3 is 16 residues. Germline CDR1 SGHRS, CDR2 YFSETQ. The J segment lost 2 bases and the V segment lost 4 bases, leaving 5 bases of the junction unmatched. As DNA, the CDR3 is TGCGCCAGCAGCCCCGGACTAGCGGGGATCACAGATACGCAGTATTTT. Translating gives CASSPGLAGITDTQYF.